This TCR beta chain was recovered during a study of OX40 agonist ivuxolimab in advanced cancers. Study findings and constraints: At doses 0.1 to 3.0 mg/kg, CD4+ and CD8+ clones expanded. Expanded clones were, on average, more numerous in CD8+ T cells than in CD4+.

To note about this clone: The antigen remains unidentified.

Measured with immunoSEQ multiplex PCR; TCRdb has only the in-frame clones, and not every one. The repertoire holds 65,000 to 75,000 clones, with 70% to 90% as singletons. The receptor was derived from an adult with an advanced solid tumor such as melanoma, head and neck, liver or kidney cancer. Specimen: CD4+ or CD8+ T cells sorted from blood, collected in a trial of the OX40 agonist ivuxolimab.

CDR3: CASSLDRGNEQYF. CDR3 nucleotides: TGTGCCAGCAGCCTCGACAGGGGGAACGAGCAGTACTTC. The chain joins TRBV14 to TRBJ2-7, with 9 positions matching TRBD1. Germline loops: CDR1 SGHDN, CDR2 FVKESK. CDR3 length: 13 residues. J was trimmed by 5 bases and V by 4 bases; bases with no gene match: 3.